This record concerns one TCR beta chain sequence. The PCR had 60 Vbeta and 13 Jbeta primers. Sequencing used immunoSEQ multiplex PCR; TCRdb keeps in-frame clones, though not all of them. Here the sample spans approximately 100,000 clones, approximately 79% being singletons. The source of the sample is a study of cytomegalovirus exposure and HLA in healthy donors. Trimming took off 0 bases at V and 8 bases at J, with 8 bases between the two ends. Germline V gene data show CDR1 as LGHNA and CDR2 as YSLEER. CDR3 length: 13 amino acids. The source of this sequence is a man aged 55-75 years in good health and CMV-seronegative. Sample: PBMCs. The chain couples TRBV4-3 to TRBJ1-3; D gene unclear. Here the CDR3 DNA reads TGCGCCAGCAGCCAAGATCGGGGTTACACCATATATTTT. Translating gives CASSQDRGYTIYF.